Each of the 19 T cell receptor beta chains below was sequenced from the same sample in a study of naive and memory T cell subsets. The beta constant-region primer was an equimolar mix of two oligonucleotides covering TRBC1 and TRBC2. Ligated cDNA was amplified by four rounds of PCR with nested alpha and beta constant-region primers and SP2. In TCRdb, the UMI-ligation and nested PCR reads were re-called with MiXCR into one record per CDR3 protein. This table holds 85,000 or so distinct CDR3 sequences, about 9.9% found once. Sequenced input: naive CD8+ T cells from blood. The receptors derive from a human donor in good health.

The rearrangement links TRBV28 to TRBJ1-2; D possibly corresponds to TRBD1 (5 bases). The CDR3 contains 15 residues. The ends were cut back, 5 bases at V and 3 bases at J, with 16 bases in the middle. Germline V CDR1 and CDR2: MDHEN, SYDVKM. This CDR3 reads CASSPMGPRYYGYTF. The CDR3 nucleotides read TGTGCCAGCAGTCCCATGGGGCCAAGGTACTATGGCTACACCTTC.

This clonotype was found many times. V is TRBV12-3 or TRBV12-4 and J is TRBJ2-1; TRBD2 might be the D (6 bases). Trimming left V 8 bases short and J 0 bases short, with 17 bases between. CDR3 length equals 16 residues. The CDR3 protein is CASSGLLAPSYNEQFF. The CDR3 region has the DNA TGTGCCAGCTCGGGACTTCTAGCGCCCTCCTACAATGAGCAGTTCTTC.

The rearrangement joins TRBV6-6 to TRBJ2-5, with D possibly called TRBD1 or TRBD2 (5 bases each). This CDR3 contains 16 residues. V lost 6 bases and J 1 base, leaving 18 bases between the germline ends. Germline-derived CDR1 and CDR2 are MNHNY and SVGAGI (reference sequence). The CDR3 nucleotides read TGTGCCAGCAGCCCCGTGATAGCTGGGACCCAAGAGACCCAGTACTTC. Translation gives CASSPVIAGTQETQYF.

At least ten counts were recorded for this clonotype. The V and J genes are TRBV9 and TRBJ2-7, with 7 bases fitting TRBD1. V lost 0 bases and J lost 0; bases outside the gene matches: 0. Germline values: CDR1 SGDLS, CDR2 YYNGEE. CDR3 length equals 14 residues. The CDR3 here is CASSVGDSSYEQYF. CDR3 bases: TGTGCCAGCAGCGTAGGGGACAGCTCCTACGAGCAGTACTTC. Filled out from reference TRBV9 and TRBJ2-7, the complete variable domain reads DSGVTQTPKHLITATGQRVTLRCSPRSGDLSVYWYQQSLDQGLQFLIQYYNGEERAKGNILERFSAQQFPDLHSELNLSSLELGDSALYFCASSVGDSSYEQYFGPGTRLTVT.

This clonotype has only a few counts. This chain connects TRBV28 to TRBJ2-3; D unresolved. This CDR3 contains 13 residues. Germline CDR1 is MDHEN and CDR2 is SYDVKM. V was trimmed by 7 bases and J by 1 base, leaving 9 bases between them. CDR3 protein: CASTFEGTDTQYF. CDR3 bases: TGTGCCAGCACCTTTGAGGGCACAGATACGCAGTATTTT.

V usage is TRBV10-3 and J usage is TRBJ2-1; weak D call: TRBD2 (6 bases). This CDR3 contains 16 residues. Germline V gene data show CDR1 as ENHRY and CDR2 as SYGVKD. Trimming took 7 bases from V and 1 from J, leaving 17 bases between them. The CDR3 DNA reads as TGTGCCATCACCCGGAATAGCGGTAAATCCTACAATGAGCAGTTCTTC. Its protein product is CAITRNSGKSYNEQFF.

The V call is TRBV20-1, the J call TRBJ2-3; 8 nucleotides match TRBD2. V was pared by 3 bases and J by 1 base, with 6 bases of the junction left unmatched. The CDR3 totals 15 residues. The V gene's germline CDR1 is DFQATT and CDR2 SNEGSKA (reference sequence). CDR3 DNA sequence: TGCAGTGCTAGTCAAGCGGGAGTTCGCACAGATACGCAGTATTTT. Translated: CSASQAGVRTDTQYF.

In this sample, this clonotype turned up many times. The gene calls are TRBV20-1 and TRBJ2-6, with D maybe TRBD1 (5 bases). V lost 0 bases and J lost 3, with 9 bases in between. Germline-derived CDR1 and CDR2 are DFQATT and SNEGSKA (reference sequence). This CDR3 comprises 15 residues. The CDR3 nucleotides are TGCAGTGCTAGAGAAACAGGCTTTGGGGCCAACGTCCTGACTTTC. Protein product: CSARETGFGANVLTF.

The sample holds a few counts of this clonotype. The chain carries TRBV5-5 and TRBJ2-5; D is unclear. The germline CDR1 and CDR2 sequences are SGHKS and YYEKEE (reference sequence). CDR3 length: 13 residues. V dropped 5 bases and J dropped 5 bases, with 13 bases sitting between them. CDR3 sequence reads: CASSGPLLETQYF. CDR3 DNA: TGTGCCAGCAGTGGGCCTCTCTTGGAGACCCAGTACTTC.

In its sample, this clonotype was seen once. This sequence joins TRBV4-3 and TRBJ2-7; a weak D match, TRBD2 (6 bases). Trimming left V 1 base short and J 3 bases short, with 13 bases between. The CDR3 has 15 residues. Germline V gene data show CDR1 as LGHNA and CDR2 as YSLEER. The CDR3 coding sequence is TGCGCCAGCAGCCAAGCCCGGACGGGAGTCTACGAGCAGTACTTC. Translation gives CASSQARTGVYEQYF.

Ten or more counts support this clonotype. The chain carries TRBV10-3 and TRBJ2-1; 8 bases line up with TRBD2. The germline V gene has CDR1 ENHRY and CDR2 SYGVKD. The V gene end was trimmed by 5 bases and the J gene end by 2 bases; junction bases not matched to a gene: 2. The CDR3 is 14 amino acids. CDR3 region: CAISTREAYNEQFF. CDR3 nucleotides: TGTGCCATCAGTACGCGGGAGGCCTACAATGAGCAGTTCTTC.

This clonotype was observed many times. The chain is built from TRBV7-6 and TRBJ2-6; D is ambiguous. V dropped 10 bases and J dropped 4 bases, with 11 bases sitting between them. The CDR3 extends over 13 amino acids. From germline, CDR1 is SGHVS and CDR2 FNYEAQ. The CDR3 reads CAIKAAGANVLTF. The CDR3 bases are TGTGCCATTAAAGCCGCCGGGGCCAACGTCCTGACTTTC.

This clonotype has only a few counts. The chain recombines TRBV29-1 with TRBJ2-1; D gene unclear. Looked up from germline, CDR1 is SQVTM and CDR2 is ANQGSEA. V lost 7 bases and J lost 5, with 12 bases in between. The CDR3 runs to 12 residues. The CDR3, as DNA: TGCAGCGCCTCCCGCGTTAACAATGAGCAGTTCTTC. This codes for CSASRVNNEQFF.

This clonotype was counted at least ten times. CDR3 DNA: TGTGCCAGCAGTTTCCAGGGGGCTTTCGATGGCTACACCTTC. This encodes CASSFQGAFDGYTF. The chain uses TRBV28 and TRBJ1-2, with 8 bases that match TRBD1. Germline CDR1 MDHEN, CDR2 SYDVKM. CDR3 size: 14 residues. The J segment lost 6 bases and the V segment lost 3 bases, leaving 6 bases of the junction unmatched.

There are many counts of this clonotype. This chain uses TRBV29-1 with TRBJ2-5, with 9 bases matching TRBD2. The germline gives CDR1 SQVTM, CDR2 ANQGSEA. V lost 4 bases to trimming and J lost 0 bases; unmatched junction nucleotides: 3. This CDR3 has 14 residues. The CDR3 bases are TGCAGCGTTGCTGCGGGAGGGTACCAAGAGACCCAGTACTTC. Protein sequence: CSVAAGGYQETQYF.

Notes on this clonotype: A much larger clone lies one base from this, so it may be a read error. Lacking the conserved final phenylalanine or tryptophan, this CDR3 likely reflects a read error. CDR3 coding DNA: TGTGCCAGCAGCCAAGATGCGAATGGGATAGCTAAACAGCATTAT. This encodes CASSQDANGIAKQHY. The J gene is TRBJ1-5, the V gene TRBV14, with D uncertain. V was shortened by 0 bases and J by 13 bases, with 19 bases between the two germline ends. CDR3 length: 15 residues. CDR1 and CDR2 from the germline V gene are SGHDN and FVKESK.

The chain employs TRBV27 and TRBJ1-1; D not certain. CDR1 MNHEY and CDR2 SMNVEV come from the germline V gene (reference sequence). CDR3 length: 13 amino acids. The V gene lost 1 base and the J gene lost 3 bases, with 6 bases spanning the gap. In nucleotides, the CDR3 is TGTGCCAGCAGTTTATATGGGGACACTGAAGCTTTCTTT. Translating it yields CASSLYGDTEAFF.

The rearrangement uses TRBV7-2 and TRBJ2-7; 16 bases line up with TRBD2. Unmatched junction bases numbered 12, after V lost 2 bases and J lost 5 bases. The CDR3 is made up of 19 amino acids. Germline V gene data show CDR1 as SGHTA and CDR2 as FQGNSA. Here the CDR3 reads CASSLSPGTSGRAGDEQYF. As DNA, the CDR3 is TGTGCCAGCAGCTTAAGTCCCGGGACTAGCGGGAGGGCCGGCGACGAGCAGTACTTC.

This clonotype showed up many times. This chain uses TRBV29-1 with TRBJ2-7; maybe TRBD1 (6 bases). The germline V gene has CDR1 SQVTM and CDR2 ANQGSEA. The CDR3 has 13 amino acids. V lost 3 bases and J lost 4, with 13 bases in between. CDR3 bases: TGCAGCGTTGAGGACAGCCTACAATACGAGCAGTACTTC. It yields the protein CSVEDSLQYEQYF.